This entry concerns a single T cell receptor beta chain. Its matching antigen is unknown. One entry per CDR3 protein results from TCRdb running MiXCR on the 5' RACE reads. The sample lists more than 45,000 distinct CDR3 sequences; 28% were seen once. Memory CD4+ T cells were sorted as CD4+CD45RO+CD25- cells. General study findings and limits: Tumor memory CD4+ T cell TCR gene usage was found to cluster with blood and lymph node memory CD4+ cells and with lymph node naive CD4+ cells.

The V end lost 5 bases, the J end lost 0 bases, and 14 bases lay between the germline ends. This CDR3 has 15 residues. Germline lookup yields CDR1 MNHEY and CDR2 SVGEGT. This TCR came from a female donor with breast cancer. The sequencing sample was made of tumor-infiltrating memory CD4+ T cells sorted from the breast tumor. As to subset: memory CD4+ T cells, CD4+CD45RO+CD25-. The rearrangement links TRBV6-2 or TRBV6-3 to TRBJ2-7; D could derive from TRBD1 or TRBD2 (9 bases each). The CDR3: CASSLAGQGSYEQYF. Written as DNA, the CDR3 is TGTGCCAGCAGTCTAGCGGGACAGGGCTCCTACGAGCAGTACTTC.